These 17 T cell receptor beta chains share one sample of origin, sequenced in a study of cytomegalovirus exposure and HLA in healthy donors. Primers: 60 Vbeta forward and 13 Jbeta reverse. The protocol was immunoSEQ multiplex PCR, while the TCRdb copy is restricted to in-frame clones and leaves out a portion. This sample has fewer than 250,000 clones, with around 81% found just once. Source material: PBMCs. The receptors come from a man between 18 and 29 years old in good health and CMV-seronegative.

The rearrangement uses TRBV5-7 and TRBJ1-3; a possible D gene is TRBD1 (6 bases). TRBV5-7 is reported as an ORF; its role is uncertain. CDR3 length: 16 residues. Between the trimmed V and J ends, which lost 2 bases and 2 bases, there was a span of 14 bases. The CDR3 spells CASSFTFRGPGNTIYF. CDR3 bases: TGTGCCAGCAGCTTCACCTTCAGGGGCCCTGGAAACACCATATATTTT.

The chain has TRBV9 and TRBJ2-1, with 7 bases matching TRBD2. V dropped 0 bases and J dropped 3; count of bases not matched to a gene: 12. Per germline, CDR1 SGDLS and CDR2 YYNGEE. This CDR3 is built from 18 residues. This CDR3 is CASSVEGGWRGSYNEQFF. The DNA for the CDR3 is TGTGCCAGCAGCGTAGAGGGAGGGTGGAGGGGCAGCTACAATGAGCAGTTCTTC.

The gene calls are TRBV7-6 and TRBJ2-7; 7 positions match TRBD2. The CDR3 runs to 13 residues. V lost 5 bases and J lost 6; bases outside the gene matches: 7. In germline, CDR1 is SGHVS, CDR2 FNYEAQ. The CDR3 DNA reads TGTGCCAGCAGCCCCTGGGGCGGGAGCGAGCAGTACTTC. Its translation is CASSPWGGSEQYF. The full variable domain, rest sourced from reference TRBV7-6 and TRBJ2-7, is GAGVSQSPRYKVTKRGQDVALRCDPISGHVSLYWYRQALGQGPEFLTYFNYEAQQDKSGLPNDRFSAERPEGSISTLTIQRTEQRDSAMYRCASSPWGGSEQYFGPGTRLTVT.

The chain employs TRBV29-1 and TRBJ2-5, with 7 bases fitting TRBD2. V was clipped by 4 bases and J by 5 bases; unmatched bases: 10. Per germline, CDR1 SQVTM and CDR2 ANQGSEA. The CDR3 runs to 14 residues. The CDR3, as DNA: TGCAGCGTTGGCGCCGTGGGGGGGAGGGAGACCCAGTACTTC. Protein sequence: CSVGAVGGRETQYF.

This chain links TRBV7-3 with TRBJ1-1; TRBD1 might be the D (5 bases). CDR1 SGHTA and CDR2 FQGTGA come from the germline V gene. V shed 4 bases and J shed 1 base, with 19 bases lying between them. This CDR3 comprises 17 residues. CDR3 in DNA: TGTGCCAGCAGCTCAACCTCGGGGGTAGGCCCGAACACTGAAGCTTTCTTT. Translating gives CASSSTSGVGPNTEAFF.

The chain carries TRBV4-3 and TRBJ2-2; a weak D match, TRBD2 (5 bases). The CDR3 is made up of 17 amino acids. Germline assignment: CDR1 LGHNA and CDR2 YSLEER. Trimming cost V 2 bases and J 5 bases, with 18 bases left between them. This CDR3 is CASSQRGSLARTGELFF. CDR3 nucleotides: TGCGCCAGCAGCCAACGAGGGTCCCTCGCAAGAACCGGGGAGCTGTTTTTT.

This chain uses TRBV19 with TRBJ1-1; 9 nucleotides match TRBD1. Germline V lookup: CDR1 LNHDA, CDR2 SQIVND (reference sequence). This CDR3 has 15 residues. J was trimmed by 5 bases and V by 1 base; bases with no gene match: 5. CDR3 sequence reads: CASSIGQGVITEAFF. The CDR3 bases are TGTGCCAGTAGTATAGGACAGGGGGTTATAACTGAAGCTTTCTTT.

This clone is a singleton in its sample. The genes are TRBV5-4 and TRBJ2-1; D remains unclear. Trimming left V 4 bases short and J 9 bases short, with 11 bases between. Per the germline V gene, CDR1 is SGHNT and CDR2 is YYREEE (reference sequence). This CDR3 is 12 amino acids long. DNA of the CDR3: TGTGCCAGCAGCCTGGCGCCGGGTGAGCAGTTCTTC. The encoded protein is CASSLAPGEQFF.

V usage is TRBV6-5 and J usage is TRBJ1-5; no firm D call. The CDR3 sequence is 13 residues long. CDR1 and CDR2 (germline): MNHEY, SVGAGI. The V gene lost 7 bases and the J gene lost 0 bases, with 7 bases spanning the gap. CDR3 sequence reads: CASKLYSNQPQHF. The CDR3 DNA reads TGTGCCAGCAAGCTTTATAGCAATCAGCCCCAGCATTTT.

The genes are TRBV18 and TRBJ2-3; D remains ambiguous. From germline, CDR1 is KGHSH and CDR2 LQKENI. This CDR3 is built from 15 residues. Trimming pared 2 bases from V and 2 bases from J, leaving 11 bases between. CDR3 nucleotides: TGTGCCAGCTCACCAAGCTTGAGAGACACAGATACGCAGTATTTT. Translation: CASSPSLRDTDTQYF.

This sequence joins TRBV7-6 and TRBJ2-1; D might be TRBD2 (6 bases). In germline, CDR1 is SGHVS, CDR2 FNYEAQ. V gave up 1 base and J gave up 4 bases, with 11 bases separating them. This CDR3 has 15 residues. CDR3 residues: CASSLEGGEYNEQFF. The CDR3 DNA is TGTGCCAGCAGCTTAGAGGGCGGGGAATACAATGAGCAGTTCTTC.

The rearrangement links TRBV5-1 to TRBJ2-7; TRBD2 matches 13 bases. The J segment lost 2 bases and the V segment lost 4 bases, leaving 18 bases of the junction unmatched. CDR1 SGHRS and CDR2 YFSETQ come from the germline V gene. This CDR3 is built from 20 residues. The CDR3 loop reads CASSRRRGSGTSGVTYEQYF. Here the CDR3 DNA reads TGCGCCAGCAGCCGACGCAGGGGAAGTGGGACTAGCGGGGTTACCTACGAGCAGTACTTC.

J is TRBJ1-2 and V is TRBV5-1; D uncertain. Per the germline V gene, CDR1 is SGHRS and CDR2 is YFSETQ. V lost 4 bases and J lost 6, with 19 bases in between. The CDR3 has 15 amino acids. The CDR3 spells CASSREPAGVDGYTF. The CDR3 region has the DNA TGCGCCAGCAGCAGGGAGCCAGCAGGTGTCGATGGCTACACCTTC.

This clone was picked up a small number of times. V gene TRBV19 combines with J gene TRBJ2-1; 11 nucleotides agree with TRBD1. Germline assignment: CDR1 LNHDA and CDR2 SQIVND (reference sequence). The CDR3 consists of 15 residues. V lost 5 bases and J lost 7; bases outside the gene matches: 7. CDR3 amino acids: CASSGTGGHWNEQFF. The CDR3, as DNA: TGTGCCAGTAGTGGGACAGGGGGTCATTGGAATGAGCAGTTCTTC.

The sample holds a few counts of this clone. The chain joins TRBV4-3 to TRBJ2-7; the D gene is possibly TRBD1 (5 bases). The ends were cut back, 0 bases at V and 2 bases at J, with 14 bases in the middle. The CDR3 totals 16 residues. The V gene's germline CDR1 is LGHNA and CDR2 YSLEER. Here the CDR3 DNA reads TGCGCCAGCAGCCAAGAAGCTACAGGCTTACCCTACGAGCAGTACTTC. Translation gives CASSQEATGLPYEQYF.

This clone was counted between two and nine times. The CDR3 DNA reads TGTGCCAGCAGTGACACCCCAGGGGGCATCGAAAAACTGTTTTTT. Amino acid sequence: CASSDTPGGIEKLFF. The chain is built from TRBV2 and TRBJ1-4, with 8 bases that match TRBD1. Germline CDR1 is SNHLY and CDR2 is FYNNEI. The CDR3 extends over 15 amino acids. Germline trimming cut 3 bases from V and 8 bases from J; bases unmatched to any gene: 8.

This chain joins TRBV19 and TRBJ1-2; 8 bases fit TRBD1. V lost 6 bases, J lost 4 bases, and 13 bases stayed unmatched. Germline V lookup: CDR1 LNHDA, CDR2 SQIVND (reference sequence). This CDR3 has 16 amino acids. This CDR3 is CASSDQWGTGGYGYTF. CDR3 nucleotides: TGTGCCAGTAGCGATCAATGGGGGACAGGCGGCTATGGCTACACCTTC.